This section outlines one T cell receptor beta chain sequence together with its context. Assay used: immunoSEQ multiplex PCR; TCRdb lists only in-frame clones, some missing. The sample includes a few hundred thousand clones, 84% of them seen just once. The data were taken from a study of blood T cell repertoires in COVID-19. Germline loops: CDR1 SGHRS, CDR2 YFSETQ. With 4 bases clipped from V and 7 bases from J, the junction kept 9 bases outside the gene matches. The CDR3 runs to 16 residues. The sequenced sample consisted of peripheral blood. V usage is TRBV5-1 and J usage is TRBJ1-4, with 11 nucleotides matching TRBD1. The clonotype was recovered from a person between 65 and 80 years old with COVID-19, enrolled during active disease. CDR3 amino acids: CASSPRGQGAGEKLFF. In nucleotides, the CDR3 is TGCGCCAGCAGCCCAAGAGGACAGGGGGCGGGTGAAAAACTGTTTTTT.